This T cell receptor (beta chain) was retrieved from a study of human T cells and chemical hapten exposure. CDR3 length equals 12 residues. The germline V gene has CDR1 SGHTA and CDR2 FQGNSA. With 3 bases removed from V and 6 bases from J, the gap between germline ends came to 9 bases. In TCRdb, the RACE reads were re-called with MiXCR into one record per CDR3 protein. The sample includes about 57,000 distinct CDR3 sequences, about a tenth of them seen just once. The table lists this clonotype with many counts. This sample's time point: patch test 1, 2 weeks after DPC sensitization. Treatment defined: therapeutic diphenylcyclopropenone sensitization with weekly scalp DPC.

Here the sequenced sample was whole blood, taken in connection with sensitization to the hapten diphenylcyclopropenone (DPC). J is TRBJ2-7 and V is TRBV7-2, with D maybe TRBD1 (6 bases). The TCR was taken from a middle-aged woman with alopecia areata. Some clones in this sample may be carry-over from other donors' samples. As DNA, the CDR3 is TGTGCCAGCAGCTTGACAGGAACCGAGCAGTACTTC. Residues: CASSLTGTEQYF.